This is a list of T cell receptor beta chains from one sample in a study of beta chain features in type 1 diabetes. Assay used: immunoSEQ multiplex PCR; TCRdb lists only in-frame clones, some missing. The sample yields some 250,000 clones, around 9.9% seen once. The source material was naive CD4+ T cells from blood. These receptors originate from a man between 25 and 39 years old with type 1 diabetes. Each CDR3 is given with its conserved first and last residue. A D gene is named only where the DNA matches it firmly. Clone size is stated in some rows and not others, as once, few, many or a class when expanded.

CDR3aa: CASSREWGGTYEQYF
CDR3nt: TGTGCCAGCAGCCGTGAGTGGGGCGGTACCTACGAGCAGTACTTC
abundance: NA
v_gene: TRBV7-2
j_gene: TRBJ2-7
d_gene: NA

CDR3aa: CASSRNRVPNSPLHF
CDR3nt: TGTGCCAGCAGCCGTAACAGGGTACCGAATTCACCCCTCCACTTT
abundance: few
v_gene: TRBV7-2
j_gene: TRBJ1-6
d_gene: NA

CDR3aa: CASSQEYLGGARNEQFF
CDR3nt: TGTGCCAGCAGCCAAGAATACTTAGGGGGGGCGAGGAATGAGCAGTTCTTC
abundance: few
v_gene: TRBV4-2
j_gene: TRBJ2-1
d_gene: NA

CDR3aa: CASSVAGTGELFF
CDR3nt: TGTGCCAGCAGCGTAGCCGGGACCGGGGAGCTGTTTTTT
abundance: few
v_gene: TRBV9
j_gene: TRBJ2-2
d_gene: NA

CDR3aa: CASSLTSGGAERFF
CDR3nt: TGTGCCAGCAGTTTGACTAGCGGGGGGGCCGAGAGGTTCTTC
abundance: NA
v_gene: TRBV28
j_gene: TRBJ2-1
d_gene: TRBD2

CDR3aa: CAISRWGGQNSEQYF
CDR3nt: TGTGCCATCAGTCGGTGGGGGGGGCAGAACTCCGAGCAGTACTTC
abundance: few
v_gene: TRBV10-3
j_gene: TRBJ2-7
d_gene: NA

CDR3aa: CASSLGVAGSDTQYF
CDR3nt: TGCGCCAGCAGCTTAGGAGTAGCGGGGTCAGATACGCAGTATTTT
abundance: few
v_gene: TRBV5-1
j_gene: TRBJ2-3
d_gene: TRBD2

CDR3aa: CAGAWGPGEKLFF
CDR3nt: TGTGCCGGGGCTTGGGGTCCGGGTGAAAAACTGTTTTTT
abundance: NA
v_gene: TRBV2
j_gene: TRBJ1-4
d_gene: NA

CDR3aa: CASRRGGPDTQYF
CDR3nt: TGCGCCAGCAGAAGGGGAGGCCCAGATACGCAGTATTTT
abundance: NA
v_gene: TRBV5-1
j_gene: TRBJ2-3
d_gene: NA

CDR3aa: CASSQDRGHTGELFF
CDR3nt: TGTGCCAGCAGCCAGGACAGGGGTCACACCGGGGAGCTGTTTTTT
abundance: NA
v_gene: TRBV5-4
j_gene: TRBJ2-2
d_gene: TRBD1

CDR3aa: CASSPVTGTGELFF
CDR3nt: TGTGCCAGCAGCCCCGTGACGGGGACCGGGGAGCTGTTTTTT
abundance: few
v_gene: TRBV7-9
j_gene: TRBJ2-2
d_gene: NA

CDR3aa: CASSRIGARGPFRSEAFF
CDR3nt: TGCGCCAGCAGCCGCATTGGGGCGCGGGGGCCTTTTCGCTCTGAAGCTTTCTTT
abundance: NA
v_gene: TRBV4-1
j_gene: TRBJ1-1
d_gene: NA

CDR3aa: CASSQARDSNTGELFF
CDR3nt: TGCGCCAGCAGCCAGGCCCGGGACAGTAACACCGGGGAGCTGTTTTTT
abundance: few
v_gene: TRBV4-3
j_gene: TRBJ2-2
d_gene: TRBD1

CDR3aa: CASGTNRGHLDTQYF
CDR3nt: TGTGCTAGTGGCACCAACAGGGGGCATTTAGATACGCAGTATTTT
abundance: NA
v_gene: TRBV12-5
j_gene: TRBJ2-3
d_gene: TRBD1

CDR3aa: CASSMDRGLQETQYF
CDR3nt: TGTGCCAGCAGCATGGACAGGGGGCTTCAAGAGACCCAGTACTTC
abundance: NA
v_gene: TRBV5-4
j_gene: TRBJ2-5
d_gene: TRBD1

CDR3aa: CASSPPGQGAYEQYF
CDR3nt: TGTGCCAGCAGCCCACCGGGACAGGGGGCCTACGAGCAGTACTTC
abundance: few
v_gene: TRBV28
j_gene: TRBJ2-7
d_gene: TRBD1

CDR3aa: CATSRGEAGRVEQYF
CDR3nt: TGTGCCACCAGCAGAGGGGAGGCAGGGAGGGTCGAGCAGTACTTC
abundance: NA
v_gene: TRBV15
j_gene: TRBJ2-7
d_gene: TRBD2

CDR3aa: CASGLAGGTGELFF
CDR3nt: TGTGCTAGTGGTTTAGCGGGGGGCACCGGGGAGCTGTTTTTT
abundance: NA
v_gene: TRBV12-5
j_gene: TRBJ2-2
d_gene: TRBD2

CDR3aa: CASSLRSQVKRQFF
CDR3nt: TGTGCCAGCAGCTTACGTTCCCAGGTCAAAAGGCAGTTCTTC
abundance: few
v_gene: TRBV7-2
j_gene: TRBJ2-1
d_gene: NA

CDR3aa: CAAGGARPAQPQHF
CDR3nt: TGTGCCGCGGGGGGGGCCCGACCCGCTCAGCCCCAGCATTTT
abundance: NA
v_gene: TRBV6-1
j_gene: TRBJ1-5
d_gene: NA

CDR3aa: CAWEAGSNQPQHF
CDR3nt: TGTGCCTGGGAGGCTGGCAGCAATCAGCCCCAGCATTTT
abundance: NA
v_gene: TRBV30
j_gene: TRBJ1-5
d_gene: NA

CDR3aa: CASSPTSGGVGELFF
CDR3nt: TGCGCCAGCAGCCCGACAAGTGGGGGGGTCGGGGAGCTGTTTTTT
abundance: few
v_gene: TRBV4-1
j_gene: TRBJ2-2
d_gene: TRBD2

CDR3aa: CASSLVSGGRTDTQYF
CDR3nt: TGTGCCAGCAGCTTAGTTAGCGGGGGGCGCACAGATACGCAGTATTTT
abundance: NA
v_gene: TRBV7-2
j_gene: TRBJ2-3
d_gene: TRBD2

CDR3aa: CANRGLGSTDTQYF
CDR3nt: TGTGCCAACAGGGGGCTCGGGTCTACAGATACGCAGTATTTT
abundance: NA
v_gene: TRBV6-1
j_gene: TRBJ2-3
d_gene: TRBD1

CDR3aa: CASSSQPSDTQYF
CDR3nt: TGTGCCAGCAGTTCCCAACCTAGCGATACGCAGTATTTT
abundance: few
v_gene: TRBV6-5
j_gene: TRBJ2-3
d_gene: NA

CDR3aa: CASSRQGWTGELFF
CDR3nt: TGCGCCAGCAGCCGACAGGGCTGGACCGGGGAGCTGTTTTTT
abundance: NA
v_gene: TRBV4-1
j_gene: TRBJ2-2
d_gene: TRBD1

CDR3aa: CASSWGRGVNTEAFF
CDR3nt: TGTGCCAGCAGCTGGGGGCGGGGGGTGAACACTGAAGCTTTCTTT
abundance: NA
v_gene: TRBV5-6
j_gene: TRBJ1-1
d_gene: NA

CDR3aa: CASSRTGTGYGYTF
CDR3nt: TGTGCCAGCAGCAGAACCGGGACAGGATATGGCTACACCTTC
abundance: NA
v_gene: TRBV27
j_gene: TRBJ1-2
d_gene: TRBD1

CDR3aa: CASSPGLNTEAFF
CDR3nt: TGTGCCAGCTCCCCGGGACTCAACACTGAAGCTTTCTTT
abundance: NA
v_gene: TRBV18
j_gene: TRBJ1-1
d_gene: NA

CDR3aa: CAISETAGALQETQYF
CDR3nt: TGTGCCATCAGTGAAACAGCGGGGGCCCTCCAAGAGACCCAGTACTTC
abundance: few
v_gene: TRBV10-3
j_gene: TRBJ2-5
d_gene: TRBD2

CDR3aa: CASSQHQGGGTEAFF
CDR3nt: TGTGCCAGCAGCCAACATCAAGGGGGTGGCACTGAAGCTTTCTTT
abundance: NA
v_gene: TRBV7-2
j_gene: TRBJ1-1
d_gene: NA

CDR3aa: CASSLDRGYEQYF
CDR3nt: TGTGCCAGCAGCTTGGACAGGGGCTACGAGCAGTACTTC
abundance: NA
v_gene: TRBV7-3
j_gene: TRBJ2-7
d_gene: TRBD1

CDR3aa: CAWTLGRSTDTQYF
CDR3nt: TGTGCCTGGACCCTAGGGAGAAGCACAGATACGCAGTATTTT
abundance: few
v_gene: TRBV30
j_gene: TRBJ2-3
d_gene: NA

CDR3aa: CASSQDSGGNQPQHF
CDR3nt: TGTGCCAGCAGCCAAGATTCGGGGGGCAATCAGCCCCAGCATTTT
abundance: NA
v_gene: TRBV4-2
j_gene: TRBJ1-5
d_gene: NA

CDR3aa: CSALGAYEQYF
CDR3nt: TGCAGTGCCCTAGGGGCCTACGAGCAGTACTTC
abundance: NA
v_gene: TRBV20-1
j_gene: TRBJ2-7
d_gene: NA

CDR3aa: CASSLLSYNSPLHF
CDR3nt: TGTGCCAGCAGCTTATTGAGCTATAATTCACCCCTCCACTTT
abundance: NA
v_gene: TRBV7-2
j_gene: TRBJ1-6
d_gene: NA

CDR3aa: CASSGRRGKETQYF
CDR3nt: TGTGCCAGCAGCGGAAGACGGGGAAAAGAGACCCAGTACTTC
abundance: NA
v_gene: TRBV11-2
j_gene: TRBJ2-5
d_gene: NA

CDR3aa: CASIPWADTCGYTF
CDR3nt: TGTGCCAGCATCCCCTGGGCCGATACCTGCGGCTACACCTTC
abundance: few
v_gene: TRBV7-9
j_gene: TRBJ1-2
d_gene: NA

CDR3aa: CASSLVRTGVTDTQYF
CDR3nt: TGCGCCAGCAGCTTGGTTAGGACAGGGGTTACAGATACGCAGTATTTT
abundance: few
v_gene: TRBV5-1
j_gene: TRBJ2-3
d_gene: TRBD1

CDR3aa: CASSLDRGNYGYTF
CDR3nt: TGTGCCAGCAGCTTGGACAGGGGGAACTATGGCTACACCTTC
abundance: NA
v_gene: TRBV7-2
j_gene: TRBJ1-2
d_gene: TRBD1

CDR3aa: CSVEATKERGLGYTF
CDR3nt: TGCAGCGTTGAAGCCACAAAGGAGAGGGGACTTGGCTACACCTTC
abundance: NA
v_gene: TRBV29-1
j_gene: TRBJ1-2
d_gene: NA

CDR3aa: CASGPGTSGGEQFF
CDR3nt: TGTGCTAGTGGTCCTGGGACTAGCGGCGGTGAGCAGTTCTTC
abundance: NA
v_gene: TRBV12-5
j_gene: TRBJ2-1
d_gene: TRBD2

CDR3aa: CSAGGNSRFF
CDR3nt: TGCAGTGCGGGAGGAAATTCGCGGTTCTTC
abundance: NA
v_gene: TRBV20-1
j_gene: TRBJ2-1
d_gene: NA

CDR3aa: CASRSGQETQYF
CDR3nt: TGTGCCAGCAGGAGCGGCCAAGAGACCCAGTACTTC
abundance: few
v_gene: TRBV18
j_gene: TRBJ2-5
d_gene: NA

CDR3aa: CASSSGVAARTQYF
CDR3nt: TGTGCCAGCAGTAGCGGGGTGGCGGCTCGGACCCAGTACTTC
abundance: NA
v_gene: TRBV2
j_gene: TRBJ2-5
d_gene: TRBD2

CDR3aa: CASSPQGTGGYTF
CDR3nt: TGTGCCAGCAGCCCCCAGGGGACGGGAGGCTACACCTTC
abundance: NA
v_gene: TRBV7-9
j_gene: TRBJ1-2
d_gene: NA

CDR3aa: CASSRGRDSYNEQFF
CDR3nt: TGTGCCAGTAGTAGGGGCAGGGACTCCTACAATGAGCAGTTCTTC
abundance: few
v_gene: TRBV19
j_gene: TRBJ2-1
d_gene: NA

CDR3aa: CASSQRPGDYGYTF
CDR3nt: TGCGCCAGCAGCCAACGCCCGGGGGACTATGGCTACACCTTC
abundance: few
v_gene: TRBV4-3
j_gene: TRBJ1-2
d_gene: NA

CDR3aa: CSAKLYNEQFF
CDR3nt: TGCAGTGCTAAACTCTACAATGAGCAGTTCTTC
abundance: few
v_gene: TRBV20-1
j_gene: TRBJ2-1
d_gene: NA

CDR3aa: CASSQDHRLVGGDTEAFF
CDR3nt: TGTGCCAGCAGCCAAGACCACCGCTTGGTAGGGGGGGACACTGAAGCTTTCTTT
abundance: few
v_gene: TRBV4-2
j_gene: TRBJ1-1
d_gene: NA

CDR3aa: CASSPGLQGGYEQYF
CDR3nt: TGTGCCAGCAGCCCGGGACTACAGGGTGGTTACGAGCAGTACTTC
abundance: NA
v_gene: TRBV5-4
j_gene: TRBJ2-7
d_gene: NA

CDR3aa: CATGTAGIAVLGEQFF
CDR3nt: TGTGCCACAGGAACCGCGGGAATAGCGGTCTTGGGTGAGCAGTTCTTC
abundance: NA
v_gene: TRBV10-3
j_gene: TRBJ2-1
d_gene: NA

CDR3aa: CAIADRGAYEQYF
CDR3nt: TGTGCCATCGCCGACAGGGGGGCCTACGAGCAGTACTTC
abundance: few
v_gene: TRBV5-4
j_gene: TRBJ2-7
d_gene: TRBD1

CDR3aa: CASGSGTGNYNEQFF
CDR3nt: TGTGCCAGCGGGTCCGGGACAGGGAACTACAATGAGCAGTTCTTC
abundance: NA
v_gene: TRBV11-3
j_gene: TRBJ2-1
d_gene: TRBD1

CDR3aa: CAISGEGRNQPQHF
CDR3nt: TGTGCCATCAGTGGGGAGGGAAGGAATCAGCCCCAGCATTTT
abundance: NA
v_gene: TRBV10-3
j_gene: TRBJ1-5
d_gene: NA